The 26 T cell receptor beta chains below were found in one sample sequenced in a study of T cells in localized non-small cell lung cancer. TCRdb's table, derived via immunoSEQ multiplex PCR, lists solely in-frame clones and lacks some. Of about 36,000 clones listed, roughly 89% are singletons. The input for sequencing was peripheral blood, taken before any cancer treatment. The source of these receptors is a woman aged 35 to 75 with stage I lung adenocarcinoma.

In the case of this clone: The sample contains more than one DNA sequence encoding this CDR3. V usage is TRBV7-6 and J usage is TRBJ2-7, with 9 nucleotides matching TRBD2. The V segment lost 2 bases and the J segment 5 bases; nucleotides outside the gene matches: 16. Germline V gene lookup returns CDR1 SGHVS and CDR2 FNYEAQ. The CDR3 has 18 residues. CDR3: CASSLTGRRRGGSDEQYF. Written as DNA, the CDR3 is TGTGCCAGCAGCTTAACTGGTCGAAGGCGGGGGGGAAGTGACGAGCAGTACTTC.

The rearrangement joins TRBV4-1 to TRBJ1-1; D possibly corresponds to TRBD1 (6 bases). V lost 1 base to trimming and J lost 6 bases, with 15 bases between them. There are 15 residues in the CDR3. CDR1 is MGHRA and CDR2 is YSYEKL in the germline V gene. Here the CDR3 reads CASSQVRGTRSEAFF. In nucleotides, the CDR3 is TGCGCCAGCAGCCAAGTGAGGGGGACTAGGTCTGAAGCTTTCTTT.

The rearrangement uses TRBV7-9 and TRBJ2-5; 8 bases are a match to TRBD2. V shed 2 bases, J shed 3 bases, and the junction held 5 bases outside the gene matches. The CDR3 has 15 amino acids. CDR1 SEHNR and CDR2 FQNEAQ come from the germline V gene (reference sequence). The CDR3 nucleotides are TGTGCCAGCAGCTTATTGGTAGCGGGGAAAGAGACCCAGTACTTC. Its translation is CASSLLVAGKETQYF.

The table lists this clone with a few counts. This rearrangement joins TRBV19 to TRBJ1-6, with D perhaps TRBD1 (6 bases). CDR3 length: 13 amino acids. CDR1 is LNHDA, CDR2 SQIVND, per germline (reference sequence). The germline V and J ends were trimmed by 7 bases and 9 bases, with 13 bases remaining between them. CDR3 in DNA: TGTGCCAGTATAGGACAGTCCGGTTCACCCCTCCACTTT. It codes for CASIGQSGSPLHF.

This clone is a singleton in its sample. The V gene is TRBV11-2, the J gene TRBJ1-1; no reliable D call. CDR1 and CDR2 (germline): SGHAT, FQNNGV. Trimming removed 2 bases at V and 3 bases at J, with 10 bases between. The CDR3 runs 14 residues. The CDR3 reads CASSLLGIDTEAFF. The CDR3 DNA sequence: TGTGCCAGCAGCTTACTGGGTATTGACACTGAAGCTTTCTTT.

The chain has TRBV19 and TRBJ1-6; D unclear. V lost 7 bases and J 9 bases, leaving 13 bases between the germline ends. Per the germline V gene, CDR1 is LNHDA and CDR2 is SQIVND (reference sequence). CDR3 length equals 13 residues. The CDR3 DNA reads TGTGCCAGTACCCCGGGCGGATCTTCACCCCTCCACTTT. Translation: CASTPGGSSPLHF.

The V gene is TRBV9, the J gene TRBJ2-5; D is uncertain. The CDR3 totals 14 residues. V was trimmed by 0 bases and J by 3 bases, leaving 9 bases between them. CDR1 is SGDLS, CDR2 YYNGEE, per germline. DNA of the CDR3: TGTGCCAGCAGCGTAGAATCCTGGGAAGAGACCCAGTACTTC. As protein: CASSVESWEETQYF.

In its sample, this clone was seen once. V is TRBV11-2 and J is TRBJ1-6; D remains unclear. V lost 5 bases and J 5 bases, leaving 10 bases between the germline ends. The length of the CDR3 is 14 residues. Per the germline V gene, CDR1 is SGHAT and CDR2 is FQNNGV. In DNA form, the CDR3 reads TGTGCCAGCAGCCCCCTAATGAATAATTCACCCCTCCACTTT. Translated: CASSPLMNNSPLHF.

The chain couples TRBV7-9 to TRBJ1-3; D remains unclear. The CDR3 is made up of 15 amino acids. CDR1 and CDR2 (germline): SEHNR, FQNEAQ (reference sequence). V lost 5 bases and J lost 2, with 13 bases in between. The CDR3 nucleotides are TGTGCCAGCAGCCGGCTGGGGTTCACTGGAAACACCATATATTTT. Translating it yields CASSRLGFTGNTIYF.

The chain employs TRBV5-1 and TRBJ2-7; 8 bases fit TRBD1. Trimming removed 0 bases from V and 5 bases from J; junction bases left unmatched: 4. This CDR3 spans 14 amino acids. Per the germline V gene, CDR1 is SGHRS and CDR2 is YFSETQ. Written as DNA, the CDR3 is TGCGCCAGCAGCTTGGGTCCAGGGGGCGACGAGCAGTACTTC. Protein sequence: CASSLGPGGDEQYF. Supplemented by reference TRBV5-1 and TRBJ2-7, the full variable domain reads KAGVTQTPRYLIKTRGQQVTLSCSPISGHRSVSWYQQTPGQGLQFLFEYFSETQRNKGNFPGRFSGRQFSNSRSEMNVSTLELGDSALYLCASSLGPGGDEQYFGPGTRLTVT.

J is TRBJ2-7 and V is TRBV4-1; tentatively, D is TRBD1 or TRBD2 (7 bases each). The V gene lost 4 bases and the J gene lost 2 bases, with 12 bases spanning the gap. This CDR3 is built from 14 residues. The germline V gene encodes CDR1 MGHRA and CDR2 YSYEKL. The CDR3: CASSRTRGPYEQYF. The CDR3 coding sequence is TGCGCCAGCAGCCGGACTAGGGGGCCCTACGAGCAGTACTTC.

This chain joins TRBV19 and TRBJ2-2; 8 bases match TRBD2. With 8 bases clipped from V and 6 bases from J, the junction kept 5 bases outside the gene matches. Germline loops: CDR1 LNHDA, CDR2 SQIVND (reference sequence). This CDR3 spans 13 amino acids. The CDR3 protein is CASERGGPGELFF. CDR3 sequence (DNA): TGTGCCAGTGAACGGGGGGGCCCCGGGGAGCTGTTTTTT.

The chain combines TRBV5-1 with TRBJ1-1; D perhaps matches TRBD1 (6 bases). This CDR3 is built from 16 residues. Trimming shortened V by 3 bases and J by 2 bases, and 17 bases separated the two germline ends. CDR1 is SGHRS, CDR2 YFSETQ, per germline. The CDR3 nucleotides read TGCGCCAGCAGCTGGGGGCCGCGAGGGCTCAACACTGAAGCTTTCTTT. Its protein is CASSWGPRGLNTEAFF.

V gene TRBV7-9 combines with J gene TRBJ1-2; D possibly corresponds to TRBD1 (5 bases). The CDR3 covers 14 residues. Germline assignment: CDR1 SEHNR and CDR2 FQNEAQ (reference sequence). Trimming pared 5 bases from V and 5 bases from J, leaving 15 bases between. The CDR3 protein is CASSPFGGGYGYTF. The DNA of the CDR3 is TGTGCCAGCAGCCCTTTCGGGGGGGGTTATGGCTACACCTTC.

The rearrangement uses TRBV4-1 and TRBJ1-1; possible D gene TRBD1, 6 bases. V lost 4 bases and J 3 bases, leaving 15 bases between the germline ends. The CDR3 is 15 residues long. Germline V CDR1 and CDR2: MGHRA, YSYEKL. The DNA of the CDR3 is TGCGCCAGCAGCCTTATGTACAGGGAGCACACTGAAGCTTTCTTT. Its translation is CASSLMYREHTEAFF.

This chain joins TRBV13 and TRBJ2-7, with 10 bases fitting TRBD2. This CDR3 contains 15 residues. Losses at the gene ends were 3 bases for V and 2 bases for J; bases not matched to a gene: 4. CDR1 PRHDT and CDR2 FYEKMQ come from the germline V gene (reference sequence). CDR3 DNA: TGTGCCAGCAGCTTCGCGCTAGCGGGGGCCTACGAGCAGTACTTC. Translation: CASSFALAGAYEQYF.

This sequence joins TRBV6-5 and TRBJ1-1; a weak D match, TRBD1 (5 bases). V lost 2 bases and J lost 4, with 8 bases in between. The CDR3 covers 13 residues. The germline gives CDR1 MNHEY, CDR2 SVGAGI. CDR3 region: CASSYVGGTEAFF. Here the CDR3 DNA reads TGTGCCAGCAGTTACGTTGGGGGCACTGAAGCTTTCTTT.

This clone was seen only once. The chain is built from TRBV5-1 and TRBJ2-5; a possible D gene is TRBD2 (5 bases). V was cut by 3 bases and J by 5 bases, with 17 bases left in between. The germline CDR1 and CDR2 sequences are SGHRS and YFSETQ. This CDR3 region has 15 residues. The CDR3 loop is CASSSQLGSGETQYF. The CDR3 nucleotides read TGCGCCAGCAGCTCACAACTAGGGTCTGGGGAGACCCAGTACTTC.

V gene TRBV5-1 combines with J gene TRBJ2-7; D possibly corresponds to TRBD2 (5 bases). The V end was cut by 0 bases, the J end by 4 bases, with 20 bases between. This CDR3 is built from 17 residues. Germline V gene lookup returns CDR1 SGHRS and CDR2 YFSETQ. CDR3 DNA: TGCGCCAGCAGCTTGGTGACCGGGCCACCCGGGGATTACGAGCAGTACTTC. Amino acid sequence: CASSLVTGPPGDYEQYF.

The table lists this clone with a few counts. V usage is TRBV11-2 and J usage is TRBJ1-3; a weak D match, TRBD1 (5 bases). CDR1 is SGHAT, CDR2 FQNNGV, per germline. This CDR3 comprises 16 residues. V was clipped by 1 base and J by 2 bases, with 12 bases between them. The DNA of the CDR3 is TGTGCCAGCAGCTTAGTGAGGGGCAGCCCTGGAAACACCATATATTTT. Residues: CASSLVRGSPGNTIYF.

The CDR3 loop reads CASSTPGTANEKLFF. The CDR3 nucleotides are TGTGCCAGCAGCACCCCGGGGACAGCTAATGAAAAACTGTTTTTT. The chain combines TRBV5-6 with TRBJ1-4, with 7 positions matching TRBD1. Germline-derived CDR1 and CDR2 are SGHDT and YYEEEE. The CDR3 totals 15 residues. V lost 4 bases and J lost 3; bases outside the gene matches: 6.

This chain joins TRBV7-9 and TRBJ1-6; TRBD1 is a possible D gene (5 bases). This CDR3 has 12 amino acids. V lost 5 bases to trimming and J lost 8 bases, with 7 bases between them. CDR1 SEHNR and CDR2 FQNEAQ come from the germline V gene (reference sequence). CDR3 loop: CASSPQDSPLHF. The DNA for the CDR3 is TGTGCCAGCAGCCCACAGGATTCACCCCTCCACTTT.

The chain is built from TRBV6-1 and TRBJ1-2; weak D call: TRBD1 (6 bases). Trimming stripped 7 bases from V and 5 bases from J, with 11 bases between. The CDR3 consists of 12 residues. Per germline, CDR1 MNHNS and CDR2 SASEGT. This CDR3 is CASTPGVYGYTF. CDR3 coding DNA: TGTGCCAGCACCCCAGGGGTTTATGGCTACACCTTC.

The chain couples TRBV5-6 to TRBJ1-6; D not certain. Germline V gene data show CDR1 as SGHDT and CDR2 as YYEEEE. The CDR3 totals 14 residues. Trimming took 2 bases from V and 10 from J, leaving 13 bases between them. The CDR3 nucleotides are TGTGCCAGCAGCTTAGGACTGGGGAAGTCACCCCTCCACTTT. This translates into CASSLGLGKSPLHF.

This chain joins TRBV10-3 and TRBJ1-1; D may be TRBD1 (6 bases). Germline values: CDR1 ENHRY, CDR2 SYGVKD. V gave up 5 bases and J gave up 10 bases, with 20 bases separating them. There are 14 residues in the CDR3. The chain's CDR3 is CAISKRQAQAAAFF. The CDR3 DNA follows: TGTGCCATCAGTAAACGACAGGCCCAGGCGGCAGCTTTCTTT.

This clone appeared a few times. V gene TRBV2 combines with J gene TRBJ2-1; D remains unclear. Germline values: CDR1 SNHLY, CDR2 FYNNEI. The V end lost 8 bases, the J end lost 5 bases, and 4 bases lay between the germline ends. This CDR3 has 10 residues. Written as DNA, the CDR3 is TGTGCCAGCGATAACAATGAGCAGTTCTTC. It encodes CASDNNEQFF.